The 3 T cell receptor beta chains given below trace back to one sample, sequenced in a study of T cells expressing NK-cell markers. TCRdb re-called the 5' RACE reads; every CDR3 protein appears as one record, without DNA. This sample's clone table lists tens of thousands of distinct CDR3 sequences. The specimen was blood T cells: a sorted CD56 or NKG2C T cell subset, CD4+ or CD8+ T cells, or bulk PBMC T cells (not recorded which). These receptors originate from a woman between 18 and 69 years old in good health.

This chain uses TRBV27 with TRBJ2-7; TCRdb's D call of TRBD1 is untestable without DNA. The germline gives CDR1 MNHEY, CDR2 SMNVEV (reference sequence). The CDR3 runs 14 residues. The CDR3 protein is CASSLQGSPYEQYF.

This chain joins TRBV27 and TRBJ2-7; the D call of TRBD2 rests on TCRdb alone, since no DNA is present to check it. This CDR3 contains 16 residues. Germline-derived CDR1 and CDR2 are MNHEY and SMNVEV (reference sequence). CDR3 amino acids: CASSLLTSGGLNEQYF.

This rearrangement joins TRBV12-3 or TRBV12-4 to TRBJ2-7. CDR3 length: 12 amino acids. The CDR3 protein is CASGLGANEQYF.